This TCR beta chain was captured in a study of Ad26.COV2.S vaccination and SARS-CoV-2 variants. The treatment is: roughly 18 received Ad26.COV2.S at low or high dose, single or two shots; about 5 received placebo; per-sample allocation not given. Sampling was performed 63 days after the first vaccine or placebo injection. This Boston cohort included adults aged 18-55 years. Generated by immunoSEQ multiplex PCR, the TCRdb table keeps only in-frame clones and is missing some. The sample records roughly 350,000 clones, around 87% being singletons. A note on this clone: Its antigen is as yet unknown. One end of the junction does not line up with germline, which may come from a read error.

Study-level findings and limits: Spike-specific TCR breadth in vaccine recipients exceeded that seen in placebo recipients.

The receptor comes from a person aged 18 to 59 who received the Ad26.COV2.S COVID-19 vaccine or a placebo. The material sequenced was peripheral blood, taken in a trial of Ad26.COV2.S vaccine versus placebo.

The CDR3 region is CASSFQGWDFSNQPQHF. The CDR3 DNA is TGTGCTAGCAGCTTTCAGGGGTGGGATTTTAGCAATCAGCCCCAGCATTTT. The V gene is TRBV7-7, the J gene TRBJ1-5; perhaps TRBD1 as D (6 bases). The CDR3 has 17 amino acids. The V gene's germline CDR1 is SSHAT and CDR2 FNYEAQ (reference sequence).